A selection of T cell receptor beta chains follows, all from one sample in a study of shared clonotypes between healthy human individuals. The assay was immunoSEQ multiplex PCR, and TCRdb's table has in-frame clones only and misses some. The sample contains about 2,200,000 clones, about 92% of which appear only once. Sequenced sample: naive CD8+ T cells from PBMCs. The source is a man aged 18 to 35 in good health. Some clones in this sample may be carry-over from other donors' samples. CDR3s include the opening cysteine and the closing phenylalanine or tryptophan. The D gene is left open where the match is weak. The size entry is marked missing in some rows and otherwise reads once, few, many or a size class.

D gene: -
CDR3 length: 17
V gene: TRBV27
J gene: TRBJ2-2
clone size: -
CDR3 protein: CASSLSVRPANTGELFF
CDR3 DNA: TGTGCCAGCAGTTTATCGGTCCGGCCGGCGAACACCGGGGAGCTGTTTTTT

D gene: -
CDR3 length: 15
V gene: TRBV6-6
J gene: TRBJ1-1
clone size: -
CDR3 protein: CASSYSMAGTPEAFF
CDR3 DNA: TGTGCCAGCAGTTACTCGATGGCAGGGACACCTGAAGCTTTCTTT

D gene: -
CDR3 length: 12
V gene: TRBV9
J gene: TRBJ1-2
clone size: -
CDR3 protein: CASSSTEGGYTF
CDR3 DNA: TGTGCCAGCAGCTCAACAGAGGGGGGCTACACCTTC

D gene: -
CDR3 length: 16
V gene: TRBV5-4
J gene: TRBJ1-1
clone size: -
CDR3 protein: CASSLGFRTENTEAFF
CDR3 DNA: TGTGCCAGCAGCTTGGGTTTCCGGACAGAGAACACTGAAGCTTTCTTT

D gene: TRBD2
CDR3 length: 15
V gene: TRBV7-9
J gene: TRBJ2-5
clone size: -
CDR3 protein: CASSSIAGEGETQYF
CDR3 DNA: TGTGCCAGCAGCTCAATAGCGGGAGAAGGAGAGACCCAGTACTTC

D gene: -
CDR3 length: 14
V gene: TRBV21-1
J gene: TRBJ2-7
clone size: -
CDR3 protein: CASSSTGQPYEQYF
CDR3 DNA: TGTGCCAGCAGCAGTACGGGACAGCCCTACGAGCAGTACTTC

D gene: -
CDR3 length: 17
V gene: TRBV14
J gene: TRBJ1-1
clone size: -
CDR3 protein: CASSQETGDTHDTEAFF
CDR3 DNA: TGTGCCAGCAGCCAAGAAACGGGGGATACGCACGACACTGAAGCTTTCTTT

D gene: -
CDR3 length: 10
V gene: TRBV6-6
J gene: TRBJ2-5
clone size: -
CDR3 protein: CASSSAGGYF
CDR3 DNA: TGTGCCAGCAGTTCGGCCGGGGGGTACTTC

D gene: -
CDR3 length: 11
V gene: TRBV5-1
J gene: TRBJ2-7
clone size: -
CDR3 protein: CASRGSGEQYF
CDR3 DNA: TGCGCCAGCAGGGGAAGCGGCGAGCAGTACTTC

D gene: TRBD1
CDR3 length: 15
V gene: TRBV5-6
J gene: TRBJ1-1
clone size: -
CDR3 protein: CASSLEQGMNTEAFF
CDR3 DNA: TGTGCCAGCAGCTTGGAACAGGGGATGAACACTGAAGCTTTCTTT

D gene: TRBD1
CDR3 length: 18
V gene: TRBV28
J gene: TRBJ1-4
clone size: -
CDR3 protein: CASSPPGQGILGNEKLFF
CDR3 DNA: TGTGCCAGCAGTCCTCCGGGACAGGGAATTCTAGGAAATGAAAAACTGTTTTTT

D gene: -
CDR3 length: 13
V gene: TRBV29-1
J gene: TRBJ2-2
clone size: -
CDR3 protein: CSVEQGNTGELFF
CDR3 DNA: TGCAGCGTAGAGCAGGGGAACACCGGGGAGCTGTTTTTT

D gene: -
CDR3 length: 16
V gene: TRBV28
J gene: TRBJ2-3
clone size: few
CDR3 protein: CASSPDTRTITDTQYF
CDR3 DNA: TGTGCCAGCAGTCCGGACACTAGGACAATCACAGATACGCAGTATTTT

D gene: TRBD1
CDR3 length: 14
V gene: TRBV4-1
J gene: TRBJ1-5
clone size: -
CDR3 protein: CASSQTTGNQPQHF
CDR3 DNA: TGCGCCAGCAGCCAGACGACAGGGAATCAGCCCCAGCATTTT

D gene: -
CDR3 length: 12
V gene: TRBV28
J gene: TRBJ2-1
clone size: -
CDR3 protein: CASSPIRNEQFF
CDR3 DNA: TGTGCCAGCAGTCCGATTCGCAATGAGCAGTTCTTC

D gene: -
CDR3 length: 12
V gene: TRBV28
J gene: TRBJ2-1
clone size: -
CDR3 protein: CASSFQGNEQFF
CDR3 DNA: TGTGCCAGCAGTTTCCAGGGCAATGAGCAGTTCTTC

D gene: -
CDR3 length: 15
V gene: TRBV7-9
J gene: TRBJ1-2
clone size: -
CDR3 protein: CASSFPSGDAYGYTF
CDR3 DNA: TGTGCCAGCAGCTTCCCCTCGGGGGATGCCTATGGCTACACCTTC

D gene: -
CDR3 length: 14
V gene: TRBV7-8
J gene: TRBJ2-7
clone size: few
CDR3 protein: CASSLGGRLNEQYF
CDR3 DNA: TGTGCCAGCAGCTTGGGTGGGAGGCTCAACGAGCAGTACTTC

D gene: TRBD1
CDR3 length: 14
V gene: TRBV27
J gene: TRBJ1-5
clone size: -
CDR3 protein: CASSFQQGDQPQHF
CDR3 DNA: TGTGCCAGCAGTTTCCAGCAGGGGGATCAGCCCCAGCATTTT

D gene: -
CDR3 length: 13
V gene: TRBV27
J gene: TRBJ2-2
clone size: -
CDR3 protein: CASSLRFGGELFF
CDR3 DNA: TGTGCCAGCAGTTTACGGTTTGGCGGGGAGCTGTTTTTT

D gene: -
CDR3 length: 15
V gene: TRBV4-2
J gene: TRBJ2-5
clone size: -
CDR3 protein: CASSQRSVKQETQYF
CDR3 DNA: TGTGCCAGCAGCCAAAGGAGCGTGAAACAAGAGACCCAGTACTTC

D gene: TRBD2
CDR3 length: 15
V gene: TRBV6-5
J gene: TRBJ2-7
clone size: -
CDR3 protein: CASKLVREGPSEQYF
CDR3 DNA: TGTGCCAGCAAGTTGGTACGGGAGGGTCCCTCCGAGCAGTACTTC

D gene: -
CDR3 length: 13
V gene: TRBV6-1
J gene: TRBJ2-4
clone size: once
CDR3 protein: CASRELAKNIQYF
CDR3 DNA: TGTGCCAGCAGGGAACTAGCCAAAAACATTCAGTACTTC

D gene: TRBD1
CDR3 length: 19
V gene: TRBV4-1
J gene: TRBJ2-4
clone size: -
CDR3 protein: CASSQPPGTESLGENIQYF
CDR3 DNA: TGCGCCAGCAGCCAACCTCCAGGGACAGAGTCTCTCGGCGAAAACATTCAGTACTTC

D gene: -
CDR3 length: 15
V gene: TRBV11-2
J gene: TRBJ1-1
clone size: -
CDR3 protein: CASSLVWAGGTEAFF
CDR3 DNA: TGTGCCAGCAGCTTAGTATGGGCGGGGGGGACTGAAGCTTTCTTT

D gene: -
CDR3 length: 14
V gene: TRBV15
J gene: TRBJ2-2
clone size: -
CDR3 protein: CATRASGLAGELFF
CDR3 DNA: TGTGCCACCAGGGCCAGCGGACTGGCCGGGGAGCTGTTTTTT

D gene: TRBD1
CDR3 length: 14
V gene: TRBV5-8
J gene: TRBJ1-5
clone size: -
CDR3 protein: CASSLNRGLEPQHF
CDR3 DNA: TGTGCCAGCAGCTTGAACAGGGGGTTAGAGCCCCAGCATTTT

D gene: TRBD1
CDR3 length: 15
V gene: TRBV27
J gene: TRBJ1-1
clone size: -
CDR3 protein: CASSLRDRGNTEAFF
CDR3 DNA: TGTGCCAGCAGCTTACGGGACAGAGGTAACACTGAAGCTTTCTTT

D gene: -
CDR3 length: 14
V gene: TRBV29-1
J gene: TRBJ2-7
clone size: -
CDR3 protein: CSVVGPSFSYEQYF
CDR3 DNA: TGCAGCGTTGTGGGTCCTAGTTTCTCCTACGAGCAGTACTTC

D gene: -
CDR3 length: 13
V gene: TRBV11-3
J gene: TRBJ1-1
clone size: -
CDR3 protein: CASSPGRNTEAFF
CDR3 DNA: TGTGCCAGCAGCCCAGGGAGGAACACTGAAGCTTTCTTT

D gene: TRBD1
CDR3 length: 15
V gene: TRBV7-9
J gene: TRBJ2-3
clone size: -
CDR3 protein: CASRGTGVNRDTQYF
CDR3 DNA: TGTGCCAGCAGGGGGACAGGGGTAAACAGAGATACGCAGTATTTT

D gene: TRBD2
CDR3 length: 14
V gene: TRBV28
J gene: TRBJ2-1
clone size: -
CDR3 protein: CASSILAPYNEQFF
CDR3 DNA: TGTGCCAGCAGTATACTAGCGCCTTACAATGAGCAGTTCTTC

D gene: -
CDR3 length: 12
V gene: TRBV9
J gene: TRBJ2-3
clone size: -
CDR3 protein: CASSASGTPEEF
CDR3 DNA: TGTGCCAGCAGTGCCTCCGGGACTCCAGAAGAGTTT